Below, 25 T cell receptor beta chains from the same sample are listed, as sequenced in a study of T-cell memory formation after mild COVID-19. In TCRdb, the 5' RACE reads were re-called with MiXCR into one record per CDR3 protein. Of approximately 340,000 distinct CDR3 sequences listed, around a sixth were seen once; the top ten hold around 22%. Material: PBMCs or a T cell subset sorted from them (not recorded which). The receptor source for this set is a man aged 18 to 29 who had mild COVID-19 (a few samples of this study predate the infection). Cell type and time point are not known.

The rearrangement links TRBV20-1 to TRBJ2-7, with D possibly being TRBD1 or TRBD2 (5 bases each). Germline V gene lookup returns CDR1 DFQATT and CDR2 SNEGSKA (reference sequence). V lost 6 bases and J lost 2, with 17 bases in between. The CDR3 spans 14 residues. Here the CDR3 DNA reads TGCAGTGCCCTGCCCGGGGCAGGGACCTACGAGCAGTACTTC. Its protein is CSALPGAGTYEQYF.

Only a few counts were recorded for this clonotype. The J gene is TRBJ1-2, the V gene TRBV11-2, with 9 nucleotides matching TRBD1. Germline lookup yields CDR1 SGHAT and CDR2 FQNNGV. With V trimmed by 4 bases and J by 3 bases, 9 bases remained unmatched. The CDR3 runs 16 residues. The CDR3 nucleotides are TGTGCCAGCAGCTCTACCCGGGACAGGGAAGACTATGGCTACACCTTC. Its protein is CASSSTRDREDYGYTF.

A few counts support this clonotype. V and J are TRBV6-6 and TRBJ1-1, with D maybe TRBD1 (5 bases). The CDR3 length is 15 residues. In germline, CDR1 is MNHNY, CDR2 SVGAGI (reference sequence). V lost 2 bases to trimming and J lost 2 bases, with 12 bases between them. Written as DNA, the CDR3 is TGTGCCAGCAGTTACCCCGGGACTGAAAACACTGAAGCTTTCTTT. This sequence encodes CASSYPGTENTEAFF.

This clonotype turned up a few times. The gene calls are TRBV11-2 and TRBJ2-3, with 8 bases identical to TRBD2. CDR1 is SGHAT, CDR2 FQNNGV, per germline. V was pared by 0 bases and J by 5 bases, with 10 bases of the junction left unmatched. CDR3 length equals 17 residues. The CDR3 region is CASSLDVRGGYEDTQYF. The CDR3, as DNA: TGTGCCAGCAGCTTAGACGTCCGGGGGGGCTATGAAGATACGCAGTATTTT.

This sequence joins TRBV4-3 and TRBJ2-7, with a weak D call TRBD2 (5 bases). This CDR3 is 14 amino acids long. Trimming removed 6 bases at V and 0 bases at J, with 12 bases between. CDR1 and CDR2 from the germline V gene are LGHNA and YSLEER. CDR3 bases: TGCGCCAGCAGGCAGGACTTGAGCTCCTACGAGCAGTACTTC. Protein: CASRQDLSSYEQYF.

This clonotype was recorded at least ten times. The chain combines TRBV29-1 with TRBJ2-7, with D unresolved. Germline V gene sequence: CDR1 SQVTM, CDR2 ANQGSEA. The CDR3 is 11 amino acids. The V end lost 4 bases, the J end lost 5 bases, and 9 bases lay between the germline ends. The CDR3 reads CSVVVGHEQYV. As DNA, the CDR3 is TGCAGCGTTGTAGTGGGTCACGAGCAGTACGTC.

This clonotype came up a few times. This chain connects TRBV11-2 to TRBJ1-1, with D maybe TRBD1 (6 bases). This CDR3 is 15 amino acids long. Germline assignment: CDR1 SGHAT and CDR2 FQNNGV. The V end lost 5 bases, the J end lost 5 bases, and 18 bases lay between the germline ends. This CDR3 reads CASSTAYREETEAFF. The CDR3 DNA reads TGTGCCAGCAGCACCGCTTACAGGGAGGAAACTGAAGCTTTCTTT.

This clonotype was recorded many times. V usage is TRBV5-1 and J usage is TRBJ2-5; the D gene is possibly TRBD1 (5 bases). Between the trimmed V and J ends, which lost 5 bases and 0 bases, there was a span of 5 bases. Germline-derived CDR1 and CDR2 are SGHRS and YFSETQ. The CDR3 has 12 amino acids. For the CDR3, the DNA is TGCGCCAGCAGGACAGACCAAGAGACCCAGTACTTC. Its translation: CASRTDQETQYF.

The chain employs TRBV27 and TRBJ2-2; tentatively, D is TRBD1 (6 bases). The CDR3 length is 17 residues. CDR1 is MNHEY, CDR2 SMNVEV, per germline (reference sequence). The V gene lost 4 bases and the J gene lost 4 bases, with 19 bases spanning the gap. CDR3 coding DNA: TGTGCCAGCAGTTACTCGAGATCACAGGGAATCACCGGGGAGCTGTTTTTT. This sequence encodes CASSYSRSQGITGELFF.

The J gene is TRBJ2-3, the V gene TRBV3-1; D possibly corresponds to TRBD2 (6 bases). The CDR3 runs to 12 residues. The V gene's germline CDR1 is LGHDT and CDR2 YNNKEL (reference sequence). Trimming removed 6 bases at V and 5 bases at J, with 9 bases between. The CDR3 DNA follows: TGTGCCAGCAGGGCCGGGGGAGATACGCAGTATTTT. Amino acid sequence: CASRAGGDTQYF.

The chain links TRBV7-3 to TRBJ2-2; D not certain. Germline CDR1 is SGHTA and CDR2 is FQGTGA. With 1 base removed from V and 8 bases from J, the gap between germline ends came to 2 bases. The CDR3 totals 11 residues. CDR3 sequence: CASSLNGELFF. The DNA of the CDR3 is TGTGCCAGCAGCTTAAATGGGGAGCTGTTTTTT.

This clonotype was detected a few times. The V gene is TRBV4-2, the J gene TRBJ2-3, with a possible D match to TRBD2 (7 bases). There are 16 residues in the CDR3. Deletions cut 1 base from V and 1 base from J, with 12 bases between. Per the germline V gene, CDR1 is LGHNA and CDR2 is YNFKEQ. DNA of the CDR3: TGTGCCAGCAGCCAAGGTTTAGGGGGGGGCACAGATACGCAGTATTTT. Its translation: CASSQGLGGGTDTQYF.

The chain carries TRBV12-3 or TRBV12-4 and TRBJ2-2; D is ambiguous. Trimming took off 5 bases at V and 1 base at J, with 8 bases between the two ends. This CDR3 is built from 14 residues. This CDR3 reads CASSINGNTGELFF. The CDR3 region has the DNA TGTGCCAGCAGTATTAACGGGAACACCGGGGAGCTGTTTTTT.

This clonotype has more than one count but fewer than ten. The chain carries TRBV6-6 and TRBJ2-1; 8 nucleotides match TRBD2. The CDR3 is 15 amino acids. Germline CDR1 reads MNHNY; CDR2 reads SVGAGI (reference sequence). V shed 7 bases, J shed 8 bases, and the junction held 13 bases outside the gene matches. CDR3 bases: TGTGCCAGCAAGGAGCGGGGGACCTTTTCCCATGAGCAGTTCTTC. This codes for CASKERGTFSHEQFF.

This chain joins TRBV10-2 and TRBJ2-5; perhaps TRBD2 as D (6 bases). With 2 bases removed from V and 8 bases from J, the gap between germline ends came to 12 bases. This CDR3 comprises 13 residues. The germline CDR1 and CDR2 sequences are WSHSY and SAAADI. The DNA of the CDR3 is TGCGCCAGCAGTGAGGCTAGCGAGGCAACCCAGTACTTC. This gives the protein CASSEASEATQYF.

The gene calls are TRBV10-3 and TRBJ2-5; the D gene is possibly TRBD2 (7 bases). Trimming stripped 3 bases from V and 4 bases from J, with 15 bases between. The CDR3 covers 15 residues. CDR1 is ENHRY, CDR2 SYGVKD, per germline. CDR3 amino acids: CAISDSGGWGETQYF. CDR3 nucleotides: TGTGCCATCAGTGATTCGGGGGGCTGGGGAGAGACCCAGTACTTC.

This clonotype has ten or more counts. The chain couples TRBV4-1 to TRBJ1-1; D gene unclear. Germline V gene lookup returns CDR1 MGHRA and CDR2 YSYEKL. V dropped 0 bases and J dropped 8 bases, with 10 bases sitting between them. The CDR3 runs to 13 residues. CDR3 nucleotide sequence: TGCGCCAGCAGCCAAGAAACGCCGGGAGAAGCTTTCTTT. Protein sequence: CASSQETPGEAFF.

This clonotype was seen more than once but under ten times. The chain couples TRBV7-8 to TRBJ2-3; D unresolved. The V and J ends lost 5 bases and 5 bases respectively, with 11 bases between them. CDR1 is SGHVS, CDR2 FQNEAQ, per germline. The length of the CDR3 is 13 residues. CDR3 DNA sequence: TGTGCCAGCAGCCTAGGTTCCAGAGATACGCAGTATTTT. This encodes CASSLGSRDTQYF.

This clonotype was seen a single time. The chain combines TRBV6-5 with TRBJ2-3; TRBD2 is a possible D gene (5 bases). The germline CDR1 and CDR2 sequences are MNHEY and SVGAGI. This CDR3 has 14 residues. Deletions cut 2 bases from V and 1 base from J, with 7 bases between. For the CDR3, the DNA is TGTGCCAGCAGTTACGGTAGCGGCACAGATACGCAGTATTTT. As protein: CASSYGSGTDTQYF.

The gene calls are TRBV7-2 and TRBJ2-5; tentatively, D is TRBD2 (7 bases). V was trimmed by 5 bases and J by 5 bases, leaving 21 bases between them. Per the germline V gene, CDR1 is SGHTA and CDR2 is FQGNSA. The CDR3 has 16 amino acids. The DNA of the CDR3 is TGTGCCAGCAGCCCCCTCTCCGCGGGGGCGGGTGAGACCCAGTACTTC. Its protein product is CASSPLSAGAGETQYF. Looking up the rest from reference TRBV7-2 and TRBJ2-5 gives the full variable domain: GAGVSQSPSNKVTEKGKDVELRCDPISGHTALYWYRQSLGQGLEFLIYFQGNSAPDKSGLPSDRFSAERTGGSVSTLTIQRTQQEDSAVYLCASSPLSAGAGETQYFGPGTRLLVL.

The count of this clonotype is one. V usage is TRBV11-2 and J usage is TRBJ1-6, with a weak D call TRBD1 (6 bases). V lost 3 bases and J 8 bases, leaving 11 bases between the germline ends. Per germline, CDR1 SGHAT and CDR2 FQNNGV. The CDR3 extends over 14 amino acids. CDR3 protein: CASSLAGAHSPLHF. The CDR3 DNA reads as TGTGCCAGCAGCTTGGCGGGGGCGCATTCACCCCTCCACTTT.

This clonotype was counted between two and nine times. CDR3 sequence reads: CASSGTGKQPQHF. The DNA for the CDR3 is TGTGCCAGCAGTGGGACAGGGAAACAGCCCCAGCATTTT. This chain connects TRBV6-5 to TRBJ1-5, with 9 positions matching TRBD1. The CDR3 is 13 amino acids. Germline assignment: CDR1 MNHEY and CDR2 SVGAGI. Trimming took 5 bases from V and 7 from J; bases not matched to a gene: 3.

The CDR3 DNA is TGCGCCAGCAGCACCCGACAGGGGGCTGTCACAGATACGCAGTATTTT. Translation: CASSTRQGAVTDTQYF. This chain connects TRBV4-1 to TRBJ2-3; 10 bases are shared with TRBD1. The V and J ends lost 5 bases and 2 bases, in that order; junction bases with no gene match: 7. The CDR3 runs to 16 residues. The germline V gene has CDR1 MGHRA and CDR2 YSYEKL.

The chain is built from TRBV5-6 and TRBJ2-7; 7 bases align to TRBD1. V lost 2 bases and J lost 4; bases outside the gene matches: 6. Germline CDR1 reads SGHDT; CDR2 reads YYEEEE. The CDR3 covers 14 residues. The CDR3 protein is CASSLGGTWYEQYV. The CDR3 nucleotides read TGTGCCAGCAGCTTAGGGGGCACATGGTACGAGCAGTACGTC.

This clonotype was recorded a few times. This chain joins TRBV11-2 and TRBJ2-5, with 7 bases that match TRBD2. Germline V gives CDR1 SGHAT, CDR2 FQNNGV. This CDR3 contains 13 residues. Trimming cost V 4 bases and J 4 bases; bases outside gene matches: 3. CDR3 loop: CASSSWGGETQYF. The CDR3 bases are TGTGCCAGCAGCTCCTGGGGGGGAGAGACCCAGTACTTC.